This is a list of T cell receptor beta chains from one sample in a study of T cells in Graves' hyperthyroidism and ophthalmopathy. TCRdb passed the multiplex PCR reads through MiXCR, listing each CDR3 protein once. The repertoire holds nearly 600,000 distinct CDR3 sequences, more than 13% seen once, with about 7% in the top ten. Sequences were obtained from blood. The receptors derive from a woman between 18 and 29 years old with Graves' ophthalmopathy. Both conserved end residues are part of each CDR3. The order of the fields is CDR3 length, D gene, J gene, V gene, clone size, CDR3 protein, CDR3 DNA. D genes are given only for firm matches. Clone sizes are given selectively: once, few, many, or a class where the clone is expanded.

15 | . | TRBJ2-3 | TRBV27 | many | CASSPGTIYPDTQYF | TGTGCCAGCAGTCCTGGGACAATCTACCCAGATACGCAGTATTTT
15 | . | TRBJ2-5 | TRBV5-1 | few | CASSLEILKSETQYF | TGCGCCAGCAGCCTAGAGATACTAAAGAGCGAGACCCAGTACTTC
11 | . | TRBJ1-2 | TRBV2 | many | CASSTDSRITF | TGTGCCAGCAGTACGGACTCACGGATAACCTTC
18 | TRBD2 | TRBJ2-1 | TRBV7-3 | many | CASPSLMTSGSSGDEQFF | TGTGCCAGCCCTTCTCTTATGACTAGCGGGAGCTCAGGAGATGAGCAGTTCTTC
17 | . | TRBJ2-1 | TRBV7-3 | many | CASSSQSVTAVGDEQFF | TGTGCCAGCAGCTCACAGTCGGTTACCGCCGTCGGGGATGAGCAGTTCTTC
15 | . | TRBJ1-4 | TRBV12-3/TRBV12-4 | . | CASSLTSSSNEKLFF | TGTGCCAGCAGTTTAACCAGTTCGTCTAATGAAAAACTGTTTTTT
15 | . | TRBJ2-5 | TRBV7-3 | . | CASSLNGPAEETQYF | TGTGCCAGCAGCTTAAACGGTCCGGCGGAAGAGACCCAGTACTTC
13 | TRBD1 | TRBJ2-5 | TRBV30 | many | CARTGTGRETQYF | TGTGCCCGGACCGGGACAGGGAGAGAGACCCAGTACTTC
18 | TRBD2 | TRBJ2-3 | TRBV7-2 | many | CASSFGTSGSFSTDTQYF | TGTGCCAGCAGCTTTGGGACTAGCGGGAGTTTTAGCACAGATACGCAGTATTTT
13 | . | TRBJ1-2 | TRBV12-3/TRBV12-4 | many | CASSYSEAAMDTF | TGTGCCAGCAGTTACTCAGAGGCCGCGATGGACACCTTC
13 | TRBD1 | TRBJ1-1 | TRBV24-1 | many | CATRQGANTEAFF | TGTGCCACAAGACAGGGGGCGAACACTGAAGCTTTCTTT
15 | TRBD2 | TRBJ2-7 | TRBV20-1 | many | CSARGVVAGSYEQYF | TGCAGTGCTAGAGGGGTCGTAGCGGGATCCTACGAGCAGTACTTC
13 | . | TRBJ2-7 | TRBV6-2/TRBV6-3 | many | CASKAGMSYEQYF | TGTGCCAGCAAGGCGGGGATGTCCTACGAGCAGTACTTC
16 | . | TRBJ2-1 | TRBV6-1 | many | CASTLSWDLTYNEQFF | TGTGCCAGCACCCTTTCATGGGATCTCACCTACAATGAGCAGTTCTTC
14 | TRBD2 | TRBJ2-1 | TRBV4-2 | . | CASRREGSDNEQFF | TGTGCCAGCAGGCGGGAGGGTAGCGATAATGAGCAGTTCTTC
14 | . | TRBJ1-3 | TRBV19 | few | CASSIVNRRDTIYF | TGTGCCAGTAGTATAGTGAACAGGCGCGACACCATATATTTT
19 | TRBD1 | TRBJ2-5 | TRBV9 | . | CASSAPIGQGGISSGAQYF | TGTGCCAGCAGCGCCCCAATCGGACAGGGGGGGATATCGTCTGGGGCCCAGTACTTC
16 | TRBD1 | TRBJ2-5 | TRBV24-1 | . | CATSPPGGQGGETQYF | TGTGCCACCAGTCCCCCCGGGGGACAGGGTGGCGAGACCCAGTACTTC
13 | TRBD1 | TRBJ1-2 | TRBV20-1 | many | CSARDWTGDGYTF | TGCAGTGCTAGAGATTGGACAGGGGATGGCTACACCTTC
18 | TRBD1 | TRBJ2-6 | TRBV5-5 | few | CASSLLARGLSGANVLTF | TGTGCCAGCAGCTTGTTGGCCAGGGGGCTCTCTGGGGCCAACGTCCTGACTTTC
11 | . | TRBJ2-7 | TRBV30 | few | CAWSELDEQYF | TGTGCCTGGAGTGAATTGGACGAGCAGTACTTC
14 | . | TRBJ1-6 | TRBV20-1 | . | CSATPGQDNSPLHF | TGCAGTGCCACCCCGGGACAAGATAATTCACCCCTCCACTTT
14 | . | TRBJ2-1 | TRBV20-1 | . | CSARVRGSYNEQSF | TGCAGTGCTAGAGTACGGGGATCGTACAATGAGCAGTCCTTC
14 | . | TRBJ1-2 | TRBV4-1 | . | CASSPTGPPYGYTF | TGCGCCAGCAGCCCTACAGGGCCCCCCTATGGCTACACCTTC
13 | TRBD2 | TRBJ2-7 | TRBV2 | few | CASSGPSGYEQYF | TGTGCCAGCAGTGGCCCTAGCGGCTACGAGCAGTACTTC